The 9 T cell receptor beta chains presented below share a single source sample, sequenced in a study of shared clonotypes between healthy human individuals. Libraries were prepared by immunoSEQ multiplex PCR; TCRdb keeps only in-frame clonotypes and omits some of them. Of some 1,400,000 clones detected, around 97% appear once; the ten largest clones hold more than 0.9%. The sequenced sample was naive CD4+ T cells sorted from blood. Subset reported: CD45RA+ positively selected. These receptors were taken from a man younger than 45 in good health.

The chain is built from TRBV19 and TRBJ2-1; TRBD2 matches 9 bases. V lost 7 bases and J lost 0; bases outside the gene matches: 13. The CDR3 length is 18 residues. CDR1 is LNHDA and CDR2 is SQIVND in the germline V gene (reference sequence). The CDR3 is CASKHLLAGVGSYNEQFF. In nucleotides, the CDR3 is TGTGCCAGTAAGCACCTGTTAGCGGGAGTGGGCTCCTACAATGAGCAGTTCTTC.

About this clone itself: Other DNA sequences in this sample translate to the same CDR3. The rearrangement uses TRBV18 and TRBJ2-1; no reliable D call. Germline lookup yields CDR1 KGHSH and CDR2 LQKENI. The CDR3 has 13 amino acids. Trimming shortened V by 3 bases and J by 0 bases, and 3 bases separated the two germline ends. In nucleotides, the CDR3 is TGTGCCAGCTCACCGGACTCCTACAATGAGCAGTTCTTC. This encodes CASSPDSYNEQFF.

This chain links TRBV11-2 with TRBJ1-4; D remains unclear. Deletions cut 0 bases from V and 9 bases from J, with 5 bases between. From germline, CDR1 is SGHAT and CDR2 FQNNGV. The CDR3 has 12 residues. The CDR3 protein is CASSLERQKLFF. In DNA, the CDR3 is TGTGCCAGCAGCTTAGAGAGACAAAAACTGTTTTTT.

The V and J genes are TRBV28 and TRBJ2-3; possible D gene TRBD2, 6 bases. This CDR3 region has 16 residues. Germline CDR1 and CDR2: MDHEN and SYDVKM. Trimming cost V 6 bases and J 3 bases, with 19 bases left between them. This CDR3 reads CASSHSGAGRTDTQYF. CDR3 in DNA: TGTGCCAGCAGCCACTCCGGAGCGGGTCGTACAGATACGCAGTATTTT.

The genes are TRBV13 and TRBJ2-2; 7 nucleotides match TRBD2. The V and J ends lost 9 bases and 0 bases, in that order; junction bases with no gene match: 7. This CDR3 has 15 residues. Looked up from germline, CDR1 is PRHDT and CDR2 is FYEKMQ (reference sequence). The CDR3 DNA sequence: TGTGCCAGTGGGATAGCGGGCCCGAACACCGGGGAGCTGTTTTTT. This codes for CASGIAGPNTGELFF.

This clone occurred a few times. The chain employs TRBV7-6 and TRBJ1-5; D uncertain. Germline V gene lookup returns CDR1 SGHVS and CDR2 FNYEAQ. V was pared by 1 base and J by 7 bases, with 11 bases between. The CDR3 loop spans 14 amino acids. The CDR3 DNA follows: TGTGCCAGCAGCTTAGATGGGTATGGGCAGCCCCAGCATTTT. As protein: CASSLDGYGQPQHF.

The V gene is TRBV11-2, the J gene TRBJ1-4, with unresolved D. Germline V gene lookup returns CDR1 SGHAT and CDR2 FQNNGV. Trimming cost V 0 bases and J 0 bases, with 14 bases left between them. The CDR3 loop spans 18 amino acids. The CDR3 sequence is CASSLDRLRHATNEKLFF. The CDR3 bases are TGTGCCAGCAGCTTAGATCGGTTACGCCATGCAACTAATGAAAAACTGTTTTTT.

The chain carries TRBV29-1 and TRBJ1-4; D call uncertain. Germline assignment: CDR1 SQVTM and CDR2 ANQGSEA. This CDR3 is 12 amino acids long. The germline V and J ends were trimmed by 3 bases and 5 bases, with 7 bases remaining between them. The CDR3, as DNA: TGCAGCGTTGAGTCCGGGAATGAAAAACTGTTTTTT. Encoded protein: CSVESGNEKLFF.

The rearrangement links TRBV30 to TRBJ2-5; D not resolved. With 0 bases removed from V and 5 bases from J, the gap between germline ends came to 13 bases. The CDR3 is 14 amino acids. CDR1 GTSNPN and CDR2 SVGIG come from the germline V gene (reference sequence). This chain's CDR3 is CAWSVVTGWETQYF. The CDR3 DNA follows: TGTGCCTGGAGTGTGGTAACTGGGTGGGAGACCCAGTACTTC.